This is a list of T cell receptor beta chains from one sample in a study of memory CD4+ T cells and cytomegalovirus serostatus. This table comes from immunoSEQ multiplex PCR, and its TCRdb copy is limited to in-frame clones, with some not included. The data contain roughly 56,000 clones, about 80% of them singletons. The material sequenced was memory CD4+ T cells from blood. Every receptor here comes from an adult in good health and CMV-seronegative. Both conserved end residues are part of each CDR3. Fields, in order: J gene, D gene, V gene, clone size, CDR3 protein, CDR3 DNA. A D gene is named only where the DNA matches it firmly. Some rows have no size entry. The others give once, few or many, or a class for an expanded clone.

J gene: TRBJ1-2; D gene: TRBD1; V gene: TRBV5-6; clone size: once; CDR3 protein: CASSLDNRGNYGYTF; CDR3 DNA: TGTGCCAGCAGCTTGGACAACAGGGGGAACTATGGCTACACCTTC
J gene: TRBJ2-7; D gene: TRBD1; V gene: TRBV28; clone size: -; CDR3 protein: CASSRGQAYEQYF; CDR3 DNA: TGTGCCAGCAGCCGAGGACAGGCTTACGAGCAGTACTTC
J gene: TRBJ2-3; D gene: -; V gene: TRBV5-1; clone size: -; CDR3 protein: CASSLDPGTDTQYF; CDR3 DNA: TGCGCCAGCAGCTTAGACCCGGGCACAGATACGCAGTATTTT
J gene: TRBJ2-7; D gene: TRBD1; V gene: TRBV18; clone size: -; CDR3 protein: CASSPLGQGSSYEQYF; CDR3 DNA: TGTGCCAGCTCACCCCTGGGACAGGGAAGCTCCTACGAGCAGTACTTC
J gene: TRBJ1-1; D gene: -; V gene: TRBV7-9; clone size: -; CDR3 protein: CASSLIWAEAFF; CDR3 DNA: TGTGCCAGCAGCTTAATCTGGGCTGAAGCTTTCTTT
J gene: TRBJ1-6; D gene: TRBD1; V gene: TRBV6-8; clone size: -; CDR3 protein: CASSYGDRVSLHF; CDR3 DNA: TGTGCCAGCAGTTACGGGGACAGGGTTAGCCTCCACTTT
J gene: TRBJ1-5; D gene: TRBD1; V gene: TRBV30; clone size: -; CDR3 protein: CAWSVDRRQPQHF; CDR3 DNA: TGTGCCTGGAGTGTGGACAGGCGGCAGCCCCAGCATTTT
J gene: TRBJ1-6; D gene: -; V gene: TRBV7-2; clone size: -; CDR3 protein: CASGAGHRNSPLHF; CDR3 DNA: TGTGCCAGCGGGGCGGGACATCGGAATTCACCCCTCCACTTT
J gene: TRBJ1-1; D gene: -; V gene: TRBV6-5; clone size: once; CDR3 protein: CASSQGGVNTEAFF; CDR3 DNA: TGTGCCAGCAGCCAAGGGGGGGTGAACACTGAAGCTTTCTTT
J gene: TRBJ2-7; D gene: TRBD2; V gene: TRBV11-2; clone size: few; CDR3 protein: CASSLALAGFSYEQYF; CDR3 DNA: TGTGCCAGCAGCTTAGCACTAGCGGGGTTCTCCTACGAGCAGTACTTC
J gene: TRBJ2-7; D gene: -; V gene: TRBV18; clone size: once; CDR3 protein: CASSPPGPSSEQYF; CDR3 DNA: TGTGCCAGCTCACCACCGGGACCGTCCTCCGAGCAGTACTTC
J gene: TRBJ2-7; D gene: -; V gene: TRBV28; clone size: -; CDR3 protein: CASSFKTGRAYEQYF; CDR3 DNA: TGTGCCAGCAGTTTCAAGACGGGGCGGGCCTACGAGCAGTACTTC
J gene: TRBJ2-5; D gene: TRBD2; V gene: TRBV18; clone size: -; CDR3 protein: CASSPSRGASRSETQYF; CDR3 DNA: TGTGCCAGCTCACCTTCGCGGGGGGCCAGTCGTTCGGAGACCCAGTACTTC
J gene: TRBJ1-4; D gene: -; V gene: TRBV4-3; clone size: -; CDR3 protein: CASSQRSLPNEKLFF; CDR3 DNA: TGCGCCAGCAGCCAACGCTCGCTTCCTAATGAAAAACTGTTTTTT
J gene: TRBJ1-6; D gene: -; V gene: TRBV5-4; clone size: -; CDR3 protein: CASSPQSSYNSPLHF; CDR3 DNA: TGTGCCAGCTCCCCTCAGAGCTCCTATAATTCACCCCTCCACTTT
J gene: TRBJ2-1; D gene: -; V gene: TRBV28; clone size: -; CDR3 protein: CASSLYTEQFF; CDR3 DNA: TGTGCCAGCAGTTTATATACTGAGCAGTTCTTC
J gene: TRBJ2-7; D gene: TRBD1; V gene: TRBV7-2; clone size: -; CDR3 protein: CASSRTGVRGEQYF; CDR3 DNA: TGTGCCAGCAGCCGGACAGGGGTTAGGGGCGAGCAGTACTTC
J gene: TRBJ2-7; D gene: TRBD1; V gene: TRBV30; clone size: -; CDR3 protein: CAWSVQGVGTAKYF; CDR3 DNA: TGTGCCTGGAGTGTACAGGGTGTGGGGACAGCAAAGTACTTC
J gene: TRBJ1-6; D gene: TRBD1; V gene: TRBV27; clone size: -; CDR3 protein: CASKYRDRGYSPLHF; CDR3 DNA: TGTGCCAGCAAATATCGCGACAGGGGGTATTCACCCCTCCACTTT